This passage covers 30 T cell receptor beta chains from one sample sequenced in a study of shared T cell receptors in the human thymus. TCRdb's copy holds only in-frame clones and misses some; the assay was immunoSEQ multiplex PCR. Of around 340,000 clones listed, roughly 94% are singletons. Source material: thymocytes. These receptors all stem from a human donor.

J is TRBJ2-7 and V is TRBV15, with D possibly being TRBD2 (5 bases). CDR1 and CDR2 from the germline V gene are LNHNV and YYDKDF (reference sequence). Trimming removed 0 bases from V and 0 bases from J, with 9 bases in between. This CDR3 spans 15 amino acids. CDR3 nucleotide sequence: TGTGCCACCAGCAGAGATTCTAGCAGCTCCTACGAGCAGTACTTC. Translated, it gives CATSRDSSSSYEQYF.

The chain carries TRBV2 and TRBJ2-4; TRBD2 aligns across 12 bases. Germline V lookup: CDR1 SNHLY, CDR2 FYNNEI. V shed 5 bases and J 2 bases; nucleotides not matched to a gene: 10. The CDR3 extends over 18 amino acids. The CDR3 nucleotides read TGTGCCAGCAGTAGACTAGCGGGAGACGGGATATCCAAAAACATTCAGTACTTC. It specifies CASSRLAGDGISKNIQYF.

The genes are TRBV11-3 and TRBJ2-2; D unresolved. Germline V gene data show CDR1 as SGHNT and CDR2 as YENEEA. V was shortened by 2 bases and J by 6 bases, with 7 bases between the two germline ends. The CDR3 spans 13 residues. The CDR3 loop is CASSLFGSGELFF. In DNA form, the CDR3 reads TGTGCCAGCAGCTTATTCGGGTCCGGGGAGCTGTTTTTT.

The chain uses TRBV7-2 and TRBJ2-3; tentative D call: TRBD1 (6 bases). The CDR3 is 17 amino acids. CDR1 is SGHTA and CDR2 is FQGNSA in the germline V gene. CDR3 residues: CAVWGPRGRQGTDTQYF. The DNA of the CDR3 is TGTGCGGTCTGGGGACCCCGGGGCAGGCAGGGGACAGATACGCAGTATTTT.

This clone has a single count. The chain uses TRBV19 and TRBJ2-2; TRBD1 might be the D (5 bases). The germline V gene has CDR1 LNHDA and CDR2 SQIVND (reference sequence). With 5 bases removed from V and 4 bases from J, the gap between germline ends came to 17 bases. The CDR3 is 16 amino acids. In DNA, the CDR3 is TGTGCCAGTAGTTCCTCGGACACCCGCGGCACCGGGGAGCTGTTTTTT. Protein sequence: CASSSSDTRGTGELFF.

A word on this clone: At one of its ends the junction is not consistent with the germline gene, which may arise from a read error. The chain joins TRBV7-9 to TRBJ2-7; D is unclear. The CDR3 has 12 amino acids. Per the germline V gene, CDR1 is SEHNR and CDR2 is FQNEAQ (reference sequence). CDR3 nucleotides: TGTGCCAGCAGCCCCCCCTCCCACGAGCAGTACTTC. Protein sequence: CASSPPSHEQYF.

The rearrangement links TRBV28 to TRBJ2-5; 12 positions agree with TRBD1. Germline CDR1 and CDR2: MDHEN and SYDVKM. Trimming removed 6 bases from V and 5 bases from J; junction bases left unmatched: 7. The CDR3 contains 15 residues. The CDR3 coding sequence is TGTGCCAGCAGCAAACCGGGACAGGGGGCCGAGACCCAGTACTTC. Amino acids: CASSKPGQGAETQYF.

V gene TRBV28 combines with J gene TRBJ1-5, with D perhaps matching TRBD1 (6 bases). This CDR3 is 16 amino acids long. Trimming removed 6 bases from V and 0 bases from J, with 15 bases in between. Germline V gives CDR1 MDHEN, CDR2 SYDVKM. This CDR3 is CASSPEQGYSNQPQHF. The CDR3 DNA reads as TGTGCCAGCAGCCCCGAACAGGGATATAGCAATCAGCCCCAGCATTTT.

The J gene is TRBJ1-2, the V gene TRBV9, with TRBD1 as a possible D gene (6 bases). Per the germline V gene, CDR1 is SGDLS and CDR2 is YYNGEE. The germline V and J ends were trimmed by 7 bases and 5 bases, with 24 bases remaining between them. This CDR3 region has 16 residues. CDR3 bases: TGTGCCAGCGCTCAAGACTCCGGGGGGCAGCTATATGGCTACACCTTC. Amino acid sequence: CASAQDSGGQLYGYTF.

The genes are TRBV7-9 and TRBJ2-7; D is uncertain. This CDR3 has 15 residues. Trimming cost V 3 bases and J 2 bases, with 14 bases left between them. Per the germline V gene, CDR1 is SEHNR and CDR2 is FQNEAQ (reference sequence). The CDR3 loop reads CASSFWLGRTYEQYF. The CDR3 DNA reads TGTGCCAGCAGCTTCTGGTTGGGCAGAACCTACGAGCAGTACTTC.

The CDR3 here is CASSQAPRRFDEQYF. The CDR3 DNA reads as TGCGCCAGCAGCCAAGCCCCTCGGCGGTTCGACGAGCAGTACTTC. The gene calls are TRBV4-3 and TRBJ2-7; D gene uncertain. Trimming removed 1 base at V and 5 bases at J, with 15 bases between. In germline, CDR1 is LGHNA, CDR2 YSLEER. CDR3 size: 15 residues.

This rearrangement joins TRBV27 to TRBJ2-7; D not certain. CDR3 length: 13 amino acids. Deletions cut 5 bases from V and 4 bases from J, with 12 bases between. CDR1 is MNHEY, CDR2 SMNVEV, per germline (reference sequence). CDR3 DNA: TGTGCCAGCAGTCCCCGAGACGGTTACGAGCAGTACTTC. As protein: CASSPRDGYEQYF.

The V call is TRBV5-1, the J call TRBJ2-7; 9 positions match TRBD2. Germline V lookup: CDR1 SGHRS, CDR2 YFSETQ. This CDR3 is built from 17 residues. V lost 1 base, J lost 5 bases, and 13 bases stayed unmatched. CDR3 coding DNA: TGCGCCAGCAGCTTGTTAGGGCGGGAGGGTTCAGGCCACGAGCAGTACTTC. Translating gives CASSLLGREGSGHEQYF.

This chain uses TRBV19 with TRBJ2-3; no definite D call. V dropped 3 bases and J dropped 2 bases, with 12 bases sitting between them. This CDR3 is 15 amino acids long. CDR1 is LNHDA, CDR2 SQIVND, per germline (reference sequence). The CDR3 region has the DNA TGTGCCAGTAGTATCCTCCATGCCGCCACAGATACGCAGTATTTT. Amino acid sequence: CASSILHAATDTQYF.

CDR3 protein: CATSRDTLAGGNEQYF. CDR3 nucleotide sequence: TGTGCCACCAGCAGAGATACCCTAGCGGGGGGGAACGAGCAGTACTTC. The rearrangement joins TRBV15 to TRBJ2-7; 12 bases are a match to TRBD2. The CDR3 is 16 amino acids. Trimming took 0 bases from V and 5 from J; bases not matched to a gene: 5. Germline assignment: CDR1 LNHNV and CDR2 YYDKDF (reference sequence).

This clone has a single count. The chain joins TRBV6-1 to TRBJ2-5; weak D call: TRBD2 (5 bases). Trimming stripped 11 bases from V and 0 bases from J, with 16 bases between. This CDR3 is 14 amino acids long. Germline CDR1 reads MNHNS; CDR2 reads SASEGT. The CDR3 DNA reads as TGTGCCTCCTTAGCCCCGGGGAACCAAGAGACCCAGTACTTC. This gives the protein CASLAPGNQETQYF.

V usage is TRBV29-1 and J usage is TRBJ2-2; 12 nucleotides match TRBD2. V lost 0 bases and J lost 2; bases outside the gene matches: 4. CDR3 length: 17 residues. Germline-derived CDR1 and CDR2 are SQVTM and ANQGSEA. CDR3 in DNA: TGCAGCGTTGAAGAGGGGACTAGCGGGCGCAACACCGGGGAGCTGTTTTTT. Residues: CSVEEGTSGRNTGELFF.

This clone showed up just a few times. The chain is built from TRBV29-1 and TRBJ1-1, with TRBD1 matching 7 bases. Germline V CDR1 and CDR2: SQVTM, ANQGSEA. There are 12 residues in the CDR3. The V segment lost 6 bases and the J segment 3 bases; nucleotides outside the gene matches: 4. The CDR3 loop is CSVADRDTEAFF. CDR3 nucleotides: TGCAGCGTAGCTGACAGGGACACTGAAGCTTTCTTT. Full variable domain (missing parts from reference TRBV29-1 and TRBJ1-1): SAVISQKPSRDICQRGTSLTIQCQVDSQVTMMFWYRQQPGQSLTLIATANQGSEATYESGFVIDKFPISRPNLTFSTLTVSNMSPEDSSIYLCSVADRDTEAFFGQGTRLTVV.

The CDR3 reads CASSSQGPTGELFF. The CDR3 region has the DNA TGTGCCAGCAGCTCCCAGGGGCCCACCGGGGAGCTGTTTTTT. The chain links TRBV6-5 to TRBJ2-2, with TRBD1 as a possible D gene (6 bases). This CDR3 is built from 14 residues. The germline V and J ends were trimmed by 6 bases and 4 bases, with 12 bases remaining between them. Germline CDR1 reads MNHEY; CDR2 reads SVGAGI.

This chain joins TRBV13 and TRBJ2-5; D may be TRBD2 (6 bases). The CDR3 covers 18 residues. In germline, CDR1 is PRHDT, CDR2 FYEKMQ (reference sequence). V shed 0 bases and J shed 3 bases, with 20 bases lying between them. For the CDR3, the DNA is TGTGCCAGCAGCTTAGGCCTAAATGGGGGGATTGGAAAAGAGACCCAGTACTTC. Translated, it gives CASSLGLNGGIGKETQYF. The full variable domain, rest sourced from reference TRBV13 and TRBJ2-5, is AAGVIQSPRHLIKEKRETATLKCYPIPRHDTVYWYQQGPGQDPQFLISFYEKMQSDKGSIPDRFSAQQFSDYHSELNMSSLELGDSALYFCASSLGLNGGIGKETQYFGPGTRLLVL.

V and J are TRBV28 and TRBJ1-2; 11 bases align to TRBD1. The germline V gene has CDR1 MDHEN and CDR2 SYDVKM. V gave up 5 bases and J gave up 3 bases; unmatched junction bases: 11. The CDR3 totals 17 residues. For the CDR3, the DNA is TGTGCCAGCAGTCGTCCCGTTCGGACAGGGGGCCACTATGGCTACACCTTC. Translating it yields CASSRPVRTGGHYGYTF.

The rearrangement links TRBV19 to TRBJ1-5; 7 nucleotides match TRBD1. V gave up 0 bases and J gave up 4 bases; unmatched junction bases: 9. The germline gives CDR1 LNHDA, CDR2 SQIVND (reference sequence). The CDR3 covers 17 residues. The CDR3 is CASSIDCVTGENQPQHF. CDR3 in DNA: TGTGCCAGTAGTATAGATTGCGTAACAGGGGAAAATCAGCCCCAGCATTTT.

The CDR3: CASSYRAGGGNQPQHF. The CDR3 DNA sequence: TGTGCCAGCAGTTACAGGGCAGGCGGAGGCAATCAGCCCCAGCATTTT. The chain uses TRBV6-5 and TRBJ1-5; D unresolved. Between the trimmed V and J ends, which lost 2 bases and 2 bases, there was a span of 13 bases. The CDR3 is 16 amino acids. Per the germline V gene, CDR1 is MNHEY and CDR2 is SVGAGI.

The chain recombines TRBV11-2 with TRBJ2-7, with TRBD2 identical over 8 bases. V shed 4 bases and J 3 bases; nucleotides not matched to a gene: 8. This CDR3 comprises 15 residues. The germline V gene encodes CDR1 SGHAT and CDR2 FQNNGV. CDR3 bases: TGTGCCAGCAGCTACCGAATAGCGGGACACTACGAGCAGTACTTC. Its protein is CASSYRIAGHYEQYF.

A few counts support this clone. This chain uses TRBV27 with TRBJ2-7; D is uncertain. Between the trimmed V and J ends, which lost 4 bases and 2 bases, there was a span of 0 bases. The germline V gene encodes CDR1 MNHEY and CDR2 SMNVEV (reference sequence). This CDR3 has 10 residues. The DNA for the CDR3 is TGTGCCAGCAGTTCCTACGAGCAGTACTTC. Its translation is CASSSYEQYF.

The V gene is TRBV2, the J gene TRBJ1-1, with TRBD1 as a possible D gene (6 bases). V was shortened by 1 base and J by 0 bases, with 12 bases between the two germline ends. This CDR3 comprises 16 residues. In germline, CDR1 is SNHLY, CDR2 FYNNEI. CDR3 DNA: TGTGCCAGCAGTGAAGAGAGGGGACATATGAACACTGAAGCTTTCTTT. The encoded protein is CASSEERGHMNTEAFF.

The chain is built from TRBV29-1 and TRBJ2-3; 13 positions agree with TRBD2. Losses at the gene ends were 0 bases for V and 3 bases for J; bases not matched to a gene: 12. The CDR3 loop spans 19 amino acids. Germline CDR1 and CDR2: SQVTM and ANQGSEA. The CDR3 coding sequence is TGCAGCGTTGAAGATCCCCGCCGGACTAGCGGGAGTTGGACAGATACGCAGTATTTT. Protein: CSVEDPRRTSGSWTDTQYF.

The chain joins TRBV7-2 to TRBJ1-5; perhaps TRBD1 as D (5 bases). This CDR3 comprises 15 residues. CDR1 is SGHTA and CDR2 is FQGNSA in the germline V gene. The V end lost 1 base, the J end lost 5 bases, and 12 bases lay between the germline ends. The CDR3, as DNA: TGTGCCAGCAGCTTAGTTGGGAAAGGGGATCAGCCCCAGCATTTT. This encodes CASSLVGKGDQPQHF.

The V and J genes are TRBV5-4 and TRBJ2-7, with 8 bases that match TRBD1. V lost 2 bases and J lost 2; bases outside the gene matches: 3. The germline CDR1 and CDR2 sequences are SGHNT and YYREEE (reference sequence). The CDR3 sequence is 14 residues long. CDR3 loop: CASSFGTGTYEQYF. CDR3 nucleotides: TGTGCCAGCAGCTTTGGGACAGGCACCTACGAGCAGTACTTC. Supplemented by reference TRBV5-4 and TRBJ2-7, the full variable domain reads ETGVTQSPTHLIKTRGQQVTLRCSSQSGHNTVSWYQQALGQGPQFIFQYYREEENGRGNFPPRFSGLQFPNYSSELNVNALELDDSALYLCASSFGTGTYEQYFGPGTRLTVT.

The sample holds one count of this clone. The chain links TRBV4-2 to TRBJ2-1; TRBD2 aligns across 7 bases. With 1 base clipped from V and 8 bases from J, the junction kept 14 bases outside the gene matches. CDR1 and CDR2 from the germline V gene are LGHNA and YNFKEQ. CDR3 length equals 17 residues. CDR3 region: CASSQVSGLAEEDEQFF. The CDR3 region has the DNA TGTGCCAGCAGCCAAGTCAGTGGGCTAGCGGAAGAGGATGAGCAGTTCTTC.